This T cell receptor beta chain was recorded in a study of T cells in Graves' hyperthyroidism and ophthalmopathy (dated by TCRdb to about 2019). About the full investigation: Peripheral blood was collected at initial diagnosis, before any treatment. To identify TCR V-J signatures that set the groups apart, the researchers used a discovery cohort of approximately 98 patients, made up of 43 with Graves' ophthalmopathy and 57 with stable Graves' hyperthyroidism. An independent validation cohort of around 19 hyperthyroidism patients and 17 patients who later progressed to ophthalmopathy tested prospective prediction of ophthalmopathy. The roughly 100 discovery patients were divided at random into training and test sets in a 7:3 ratio. In addition, the study compared T-cell repertoires in thyroid tissue and in blood from over 5 Graves' hyperthyroidism patients. Once sampling was done, hyperthyroidism patients were given methimazole at a starting dose of 30 mg daily, whereas ophthalmopathy patients were given high-dose intravenous methylprednisolone. According to the paper, TCR Vbeta CDR3 sequencing was carried out on 135 peripheral blood samples, which came from 40 to 45 ophthalmopathy, some 73 hyperthyroidism and roughly 17 progressor patients.

Stable Graves' hyperthyroidism was defined as the absence of progression to ophthalmopathy over 18 months of follow-up. Hyperthyroidism patients were aged 18 to 65 years and newly diagnosed, with disease duration of less than 2 months. Exclusion was applied to patients with uncontrolled infections, other autoimmune diseases, pregnancy or lactation. Diagnoses relied on clinical symptoms, serum thyroxine and TRAb, thyroid ultrasound and orbital computed tomography. PBMCs were separated from under 12 ml of fresh peripheral blood using Ficoll-Paque density gradient centrifugation. Total RNA was extracted using Trizol reagent, and RNA quality was assessed on an Agilent 2100 Bioanalyzer. Amplification of TCR beta CDR3 regions was carried out from RNA transcripts. A first-round RT-PCR of the TCR CDR3 used the HTBI primer set with the Qiagen OneStep RT-PCR kit. A second multiplex PCR round built the libraries, followed by size selection and purification. The libraries were sequenced on an Illumina HiSeq2000 using paired-end 100 bp reads. Regarding the original processing steps: Raw data were processed with SOAPnuke, discarding reads with adapters, uncalled bases, mean Phred below 15, or no exact constant-primer or identifier match. COPE v1.2.5 was used to merge the high-quality paired reads, and each unique nucleotide sequence was defined as a clonotype. MiTCR v1.1 was used to align the clonotypes against IMGT TRBV, TRBD and TRBJ reference segments. The analysis included only V-J combinations with a frequency above 0.0001, which together covered more than 99% of the repertoires. The TCS score was defined as F50 (clonal expansion) divided by E x V (chaos), with BLOSUM62-based TCRdist calculated between CDR3 peptides within each V-J. Welch's t-statistics and random forest reduced approximately 520 V-J features to 13, which were used in a naive Bayes classifier (R e1071). The public reads were run again by TCRdb, first through fastp at Q25 and then through MiXCR, and only productive beta chains were kept. Every CDR3 protein is listed once, alongside the most common genes and DNA of its rows. The V and J calls shown here were made by TCRdb, not taken from the authors' results. The sample profile shows 94,000 or so distinct CDR3 sequences; roughly half of them were found once. Roughly 27% of the sample rests with the top ten.

Concerning this clonotype: The target of this receptor is not known. It has no much larger one-base neighbor in the sample; base qualities were not kept.

Its CDR3 holds 13 amino acids, cysteine through phenylalanine. The CDR3 DNA has 39 bases and is translated from base 1. CDR1 and CDR2, looked up from the germline V gene (reference sequence), are SEHNR and FQNEAQ. V has 11 bases trimmed and J has 11 bases trimmed; junction bases matching no gene number 16. Findings and caveats that apply to the study as a whole: During validation, the model predicted progression to ophthalmopathy a median of roughly six months ahead of onset, with 60% to 71% sensitivity and about 72% specificity. Ophthalmopathy was separated from stable hyperthyroidism by a 13 V-J signature model, with around 88% sensitivity and approximately 84% specificity obtained in cross-validation and 80%/75% obtained in testing. Sample size was not statistically predetermined, and blinding of investigators to group allocation was not performed. Blood samples also contained most of the expanded thyroid clonotypes (frequency above 0.001), which suggests that blood repertoires may reflect thyroid immune responses.

The sample comprised blood. This chain is built from TRBV7-9 and TRBJ1-1; TRBD1 aligns with 8 central bases. The sequence was collected from a woman between 40 and 55 years old with Graves' hyperthyroidism. The DNA sequence reads TGTGCCTGGAGACCGACAGGGGCGTCAGGGGCTTTCTTT. This translates into CAWRPTGASGAFF.